The 17 T cell receptor beta chains below come from one sample, sequenced in a study of shared clonotypes between healthy human individuals. Libraries were prepared by immunoSEQ multiplex PCR; TCRdb keeps only in-frame clonotypes and omits some of them. The table lists approximately 1.5 million clones, 95% to 99% of them singletons. The specimen sequenced was naive CD4+ T cells sorted from blood. As for subset: CD45RA+ positively selected. Receptor source: a man aged 25 to 40 in good health.

About this clone itself: Other DNA variants within this sample encode the same CDR3. The chain couples TRBV6-1 to TRBJ1-1; TRBD1 is a possible D gene (5 bases). The CDR3 covers 14 residues. The V end was cut by 2 bases, the J end by 3 bases, with 10 bases between. Germline CDR1 MNHNS, CDR2 SASEGT. Here the CDR3 DNA reads TGTGCCAGCAGTGAACCCGGCAGGGACACTGAAGCTTTCTTT. This translates into CASSEPGRDTEAFF.

This rearrangement joins TRBV9 to TRBJ2-2, with a possible D match to TRBD2 (6 bases). This CDR3 has 16 amino acids. CDR1 SGDLS and CDR2 YYNGEE come from the germline V gene. Trimming pared 7 bases from V and 4 bases from J, leaving 20 bases between. CDR3 protein: CASSERGQGGTGELFF. The CDR3 nucleotides read TGTGCCAGCTCGGAGAGGGGCCAGGGAGGCACCGGGGAGCTGTTTTTT. Filled out from reference TRBV9 and TRBJ2-2, the complete variable domain reads DSGVTQTPKHLITATGQRVTLRCSPRSGDLSVYWYQQSLDQGLQFLIQYYNGEERAKGNILERFSAQQFPDLHSELNLSSLELGDSALYFCASSERGQGGTGELFFGEGSRLTVL.

This chain joins TRBV20-1 and TRBJ2-1; a weak D match, TRBD1 (6 bases). The CDR3 runs 10 residues. V lost 5 bases to trimming and J lost 12 bases, with 11 bases between them. Germline V lookup: CDR1 DFQATT, CDR2 SNEGSKA (reference sequence). The DNA of the CDR3 is TGCAGTGCTCTACAGGGTAGGCAGTTCTTC. Its translation is CSALQGRQFF.

In this sample, this clone turned up once. The rearrangement joins TRBV6-5 to TRBJ1-2; tentatively, D is TRBD1 (5 bases). Trimming pared 6 bases from V and 3 bases from J, leaving 11 bases between. CDR1 is MNHEY and CDR2 is SVGAGI in the germline V gene. The CDR3 is made up of 13 amino acids. In DNA, the CDR3 is TGTGCCAGCAGGAAGGACACCTACTATGGCTACACCTTC. Amino acid sequence: CASRKDTYYGYTF.

The chain uses TRBV10-3 and TRBJ1-1; D is uncertain. Trimming removed 6 bases at V and 0 bases at J, with 8 bases between. The CDR3 contains 13 residues. Germline V gene sequence: CDR1 ENHRY, CDR2 SYGVKD. CDR3: CAISMTLNTEAFF. The CDR3 DNA reads as TGTGCCATCAGCATGACACTGAACACTGAAGCTTTCTTT.

This clone was observed once. The chain uses TRBV5-1 and TRBJ2-2, with 11 bases that match TRBD2. CDR3 length equals 16 residues. J was trimmed by 4 bases and V by 4 bases; bases with no gene match: 6. The germline gives CDR1 SGHRS, CDR2 YFSETQ. In DNA, the CDR3 is TGCGCCAGCAGCCCTCAAGGGACTAGCGGCACCGGGGAGCTGTTTTTT. Residues: CASSPQGTSGTGELFF.

This chain uses TRBV5-6 with TRBJ2-7; tentative D call: TRBD2 (5 bases). Germline V lookup: CDR1 SGHDT, CDR2 YYEEEE. The CDR3 is 12 residues long. Trimming took 4 bases from V and 5 from J, leaving 10 bases between them. The CDR3 sequence is CASSGGFHEQYF. DNA for the CDR3: TGTGCCAGCAGCGGCGGGTTCCACGAGCAGTACTTC.

This clone has a single count. The chain combines TRBV4-2 with TRBJ1-5; D possibly corresponds to TRBD1 (6 bases). This CDR3 is 15 amino acids long. Trimming shortened V by 4 bases and J by 3 bases, and 13 bases separated the two germline ends. The germline gives CDR1 LGHNA, CDR2 YNFKEQ. The CDR3 reads CASSLRQVNNQPQHF. The CDR3 DNA is TGTGCCAGCAGCCTTCGACAGGTTAACAATCAGCCCCAGCATTTT.

The V call is TRBV7-9, the J call TRBJ2-6; the D gene is possibly TRBD1 (6 bases). The CDR3 is 18 amino acids. Between the trimmed V and J ends, which lost 1 base and 1 base, there was a span of 14 bases. The germline V gene has CDR1 SEHNR and CDR2 FQNEAQ (reference sequence). The CDR3 DNA sequence: TGTGCCAGCAGCTTAGTTGCAGGGGCGCCATCTGGGGCCAACGTCCTGACTTTC. The encoded protein is CASSLVAGAPSGANVLTF.

This clone was seen once. This chain joins TRBV5-5 and TRBJ2-5, with TRBD2 matching 7 bases. CDR1 is SGHKS and CDR2 is YYEKEE in the germline V gene (reference sequence). This CDR3 spans 16 amino acids. V trimming: 1 base; J trimming: 5 bases; junction bases outside the gene matches: 11. CDR3 sequence (DNA): TGTGCCAGCAGCTTGAGGTACGCGGGAGAGTTTGAGACCCAGTACTTC. Translating it yields CASSLRYAGEFETQYF.

The J gene is TRBJ2-1, the V gene TRBV18; tentative D call: TRBD1 (5 bases). Trimming took 2 bases from V and 2 from J, leaving 7 bases between them. The CDR3 has 14 residues. The germline CDR1 and CDR2 sequences are KGHSH and LQKENI. This CDR3 reads CASSPRQTYNEQFF. The CDR3 DNA follows: TGTGCCAGCTCACCAAGACAGACCTACAATGAGCAGTTCTTC. The whole variable domain, filled in from reference TRBV18 and TRBJ2-1, reads NAGVMQNPRHLVRRRGQEARLRCSPMKGHSHVYWYRQLPEEGLKFMVYLQKENIIDESGMPKERFSAEFPKEGPSILRIQQVVRGDSAAYFCASSPRQTYNEQFFGPGTRLTVL.

V is TRBV29-1 and J is TRBJ2-7; TRBD1 or TRBD2 may be the D gene (6 bases each). The germline CDR1 and CDR2 sequences are SQVTM and ANQGSEA. Trimming took off 3 bases at V and 5 bases at J, with 11 bases between the two ends. The CDR3 extends over 12 amino acids. The CDR3 DNA sequence: TGCAGCGTTGATTCGGGGGCCCACGAGCAGTACTTC. Residues: CSVDSGAHEQYF.

Comments on this clone: The sample carries other DNA sequences with the same CDR3. V gene TRBV5-5 combines with J gene TRBJ2-1; 10 nucleotides agree with TRBD2. Germline CDR1 reads SGHKS; CDR2 reads YYEKEE (reference sequence). The V segment lost 0 bases and the J segment 3 bases; nucleotides outside the gene matches: 3. This CDR3 has 16 residues. The CDR3 here is CASSLGLAGVYNEQFF. CDR3 in DNA: TGTGCCAGCAGCTTGGGGCTAGCGGGAGTCTACAATGAGCAGTTCTTC.

The chain couples TRBV28 to TRBJ2-7; a weak D match, TRBD1 (5 bases). Per the germline V gene, CDR1 is MDHEN and CDR2 is SYDVKM. The CDR3 extends over 11 amino acids. The ends were cut back, 2 bases at V and 8 bases at J, with 7 bases in the middle. CDR3 coding DNA: TGTGCCAGCAGTTTACAGGGTCAGCAGTACTTC. The encoded protein is CASSLQGQQYF.

This chain joins TRBV29-1 and TRBJ2-7; 8 nucleotides agree with TRBD1. Germline loops: CDR1 SQVTM, CDR2 ANQGSEA. The CDR3 covers 14 residues. V lost 7 bases, J lost 4 bases, and 12 bases stayed unmatched. CDR3 DNA: TGCAGCGCCCACGGACAGGGCGGTTATTACGAGCAGTACTTC. Residues: CSAHGQGGYYEQYF.

The CDR3 DNA is TGTGCCAGCAGCTTCGGGAGCTCCTACGAGCAGTACTTC. It translates to CASSFGSSYEQYF. The rearrangement joins TRBV7-9 to TRBJ2-7; tentative D call: TRBD2 (6 bases). The V end lost 3 bases, the J end lost 0 bases, and 6 bases lay between the germline ends. Germline V lookup: CDR1 SEHNR, CDR2 FQNEAQ (reference sequence). The CDR3 runs to 13 residues.

The chain joins TRBV7-9 to TRBJ1-2; 7 bases line up with TRBD1. V shed 5 bases and J 7 bases; nucleotides not matched to a gene: 16. This CDR3 comprises 16 residues. Germline V gives CDR1 SEHNR, CDR2 FQNEAQ (reference sequence). CDR3 in amino acids: CASSRVTTGDAGGYTF. The CDR3 nucleotides read TGTGCCAGCAGCCGTGTAACCACAGGGGACGCTGGTGGCTACACCTTC.